Listed here are 29 T cell receptor beta chains from one sample, sequenced in a study of regulatory and conventional T cells in RAG deficiency. Using immunoSEQ multiplex PCR, the repertoire was profiled, and TCRdb retains in-frame clones only, with some absent. This table holds roughly 30,000 clones, about 90% found once. The sorted regulatory T cells were CD4+, CD25-high and CD127-low, with genomic DNA sequenced. These data are also associated with another study on regulatory T cells. From that paper: Primers: 52 TRBV forward and 13 TRBJ reverse.

The sequenced material came from Tregs sorted from blood. These receptors originate from a human donor in good health.

The gene calls are TRBV6-4 and TRBJ1-2; D may be TRBD1 (5 bases). CDR1 is MRHNA and CDR2 is SNTAGT in the germline V gene. The CDR3 consists of 13 residues. V shed 6 bases and J shed 8 bases, with 16 bases lying between them. DNA of the CDR3: TGTGCCAGCAGCGACGGGACGGTGGGGGGCTACACCTTC. Translated: CASSDGTVGGYTF.

This CDR3 reads CASRPIGQPFNSPLHF. The DNA for the CDR3 is TGTGCCAGCAGACCAATCGGACAGCCGTTTAATTCACCCCTCCACTTT. The chain uses TRBV27 and TRBJ1-6; a weak D match, TRBD1 (6 bases). V was shortened by 6 bases and J by 6 bases, with 18 bases between the two germline ends. Germline lookup yields CDR1 MNHEY and CDR2 SMNVEV (reference sequence). The CDR3 extends over 16 amino acids.

This chain links TRBV7-9 with TRBJ2-2; weak D call: TRBD2 (6 bases). In germline, CDR1 is SEHNR, CDR2 FQNEAQ (reference sequence). The CDR3 spans 14 residues. Trimming cost V 6 bases and J 7 bases, with 15 bases left between them. The DNA of the CDR3 is TGTGCCAGCAGAGGAGGGAGAGTATTCGGGGAGCTGTTTTTT. Encoded protein: CASRGGRVFGELFF.

The chain employs TRBV18 and TRBJ1-3; D is unresolved. Germline values: CDR1 KGHSH, CDR2 LQKENI. V was cut by 5 bases and J by 0 bases, with 5 bases left in between. The CDR3 sequence is 13 residues long. The CDR3 bases are TGTGCCAGCTCAGGGAGCTCTGGAAACACCATATATTTT. Protein sequence: CASSGSSGNTIYF.

V usage is TRBV5-6 and J usage is TRBJ1-2; 8 bases map to TRBD1. With V trimmed by 4 bases and J by 3 bases, 11 bases remained unmatched. The germline V gene encodes CDR1 SGHDT and CDR2 YYEEEE. This CDR3 comprises 16 residues. In DNA, the CDR3 is TGTGCCAGCAGCCCGAGAGGGGGACAGGAACACTATGGCTACACCTTC. Protein: CASSPRGGQEHYGYTF. The full variable domain, completed using reference TRBV5-6 and TRBJ1-2, is DAGVTQSPTHLIKTRGQQVTLRCSPKSGHDTVSWYQQALGQGPQFIFQYYEEEERQRGNFPDRFSGHQFPNYSSELNVNALLLGDSALYLCASSPRGGQEHYGYTFGSGTRLTVV.

This chain links TRBV4-1 with TRBJ2-1; D may correspond to TRBD1 or TRBD2 (6 bases each). The V end was cut by 0 bases, the J end by 1 base, with 16 bases between. Germline assignment: CDR1 MGHRA and CDR2 YSYEKL. The CDR3 sequence is 18 residues long. The CDR3 loop reads CASSQEGGGGRSYNEQFF. CDR3 sequence (DNA): TGCGCCAGCAGCCAAGAGGGCGGAGGGGGGAGATCCTACAATGAGCAGTTCTTC.

This clone is labeled as medium-sized. V and J are TRBV2 and TRBJ2-7; 8 nucleotides match TRBD1. V lost 5 bases, J lost 1 base, and 7 bases stayed unmatched. Germline CDR1 SNHLY, CDR2 FYNNEI. CDR3 length equals 15 residues. CDR3 protein: CASSTGTGTSYEQYF. DNA for the CDR3: TGTGCCAGCAGTACCGGGACAGGAACTTCCTACGAGCAGTACTTC.

CDR3 protein: CASGLPTRGRGSIYEQYF. The CDR3, as DNA: TGTGCTAGTGGTTTACCCACCCGGGGGCGGGGGTCTATCTACGAGCAGTACTTC. V and J are TRBV12-5 and TRBJ2-7; maybe TRBD2 (7 bases). Trimming left V 3 bases short and J 3 bases short, with 24 bases between. CDR1 and CDR2 from the germline V gene are LGHNT and FRNRAP. The CDR3 extends over 18 amino acids. Drawing the rest from reference TRBV12-5 and TRBJ2-7, the complete variable domain is DARVTQTPRHKVTEMGQEVTMRCQPILGHNTVFWYRQTMMQGLELLAYFRNRAPLDDSGMPKDRFSAEMPDATLATLKIQPSEPRDSAVYFCASGLPTRGRGSIYEQYFGPGTRLTVT.

This rearrangement joins TRBV7-9 to TRBJ1-1; D gene unclear. Germline CDR1 SEHNR, CDR2 FQNEAQ (reference sequence). V lost 1 base and J lost 2, with 2 bases in between. CDR3 length: 12 amino acids. This CDR3 is CASSLVNTEAFF. The CDR3 DNA sequence: TGTGCCAGCAGCTTAGTCAACACTGAAGCTTTCTTT.

The rearrangement joins TRBV11-2 to TRBJ2-3, with 8 bases lining up with TRBD1. Germline trimming cut 2 bases from V and 4 bases from J; bases unmatched to any gene: 17. Germline values: CDR1 SGHAT, CDR2 FQNNGV. The CDR3 contains 19 residues. The CDR3 nucleotides are TGTGCCAGCAGCTTATCCGGATGGGGCAGGGGGCGCGTGGCAGATACGCAGTATTTT. This codes for CASSLSGWGRGRVADTQYF.

The V and J genes are TRBV5-4 and TRBJ2-1; 8 bases line up with TRBD2. The germline gives CDR1 SGHNT, CDR2 YYREEE (reference sequence). The ends lost 4 bases at V and 1 base at J; junction bases unmatched: 7. CDR3 length equals 16 residues. CDR3 in DNA: TGTGCCAGCAGCATGGGTAGCGGGGCTTCCTACAATGAGCAGTTCTTC. Encoded protein: CASSMGSGASYNEQFF.

This rearrangement joins TRBV20-1 to TRBJ2-7, with unresolved D. The germline CDR1 and CDR2 sequences are DFQATT and SNEGSKA (reference sequence). Trimming removed 6 bases at V and 5 bases at J, with 8 bases between. The CDR3 contains 10 residues. CDR3 DNA: TGCAGTGCGGGTTACAACGAGCAGTACTTC. Amino acids: CSAGYNEQYF.

The rearrangement joins TRBV15 to TRBJ2-5, with a tentative D call TRBD1 (6 bases). The CDR3 runs to 14 residues. Germline CDR1 is LNHNV and CDR2 is YYDKDF (reference sequence). Deletions cut 3 bases from V and 4 bases from J, with 12 bases between. In DNA, the CDR3 is TGTGCCACCAGCAGGGGGGCAGGCAGAGAGACCCAGTACTTC. Encoded protein: CATSRGAGRETQYF.

J is TRBJ1-2 and V is TRBV7-9; D might be TRBD1 (5 bases). CDR3 size: 12 residues. Trimming took off 5 bases at V and 10 bases at J, with 14 bases between the two ends. Germline V gene sequence: CDR1 SEHNR, CDR2 FQNEAQ (reference sequence). The CDR3 coding sequence is TGTGCCAGCAGCCCCCGAGGGGTTACCTACACCTTC. Translating gives CASSPRGVTYTF.

The chain couples TRBV6-1 to TRBJ2-7, with D uncertain. Between the trimmed V and J ends, which lost 7 bases and 0 bases, there was a span of 13 bases. Per the germline V gene, CDR1 is MNHNS and CDR2 is SASEGT. The CDR3 totals 14 residues. The CDR3 sequence: CASTEVRDSYEQYF. The CDR3 DNA is TGTGCCAGCACCGAAGTAAGGGACTCCTACGAGCAGTACTTC.

V is TRBV5-1 and J is TRBJ1-4; 12 nucleotides agree with TRBD1. The trim removed 0 bases at V and 0 bases at J, leaving 3 bases unmatched. Germline V lookup: CDR1 SGHRS, CDR2 YFSETQ. The CDR3 length is 18 residues. CDR3 sequence: CASSLGDRGPATNEKLFF. The CDR3 bases are TGCGCCAGCAGCTTGGGGGACAGGGGGCCTGCAACTAATGAAAAACTGTTTTTT.

This clone was seen only once. The CDR3 nucleotides are TGTGCCAGCAGCAAAAGGGGACCCGGGACAGGCCCCTCTGGAAACACCATATATTTT. Its translation: CASSKRGPGTGPSGNTIYF. The genes are TRBV7-3 and TRBJ1-3, with 8 bases identical to TRBD1. CDR1 and CDR2 (germline): SGHTA, FQGTGA. The CDR3 is 19 residues long. V shed 5 bases and J 0 bases; nucleotides not matched to a gene: 15.

V is TRBV10-3 and J is TRBJ2-2, with TRBD2 as a possible D gene (7 bases). The CDR3 contains 15 residues. The V end lost 8 bases, the J end lost 0 bases, and 13 bases lay between the germline ends. Germline V gene sequence: CDR1 ENHRY, CDR2 SYGVKD. CDR3: CAIRREGANTGELFF. Here the CDR3 DNA reads TGTGCCATCCGGAGGGAGGGGGCGAACACCGGGGAGCTGTTTTTT.

This chain uses TRBV7-2 with TRBJ2-1; 9 bases are shared with TRBD1. Germline assignment: CDR1 SGHTA and CDR2 FQGNSA. J gave up 5 bases and V 2 bases, and 13 bases lay outside the gene matches. The CDR3 is 18 residues long. The CDR3 coding sequence is TGTGCCAGCAGCTTAAGCTCACAGGGGGCGACCCGTAACAATGAGCAGTTCTTC. This sequence encodes CASSLSSQGATRNNEQFF. Complete variable domain (other parts from reference TRBV7-2 and TRBJ2-1): GAGVSQSPSNKVTEKGKDVELRCDPISGHTALYWYRQSLGQGLEFLIYFQGNSAPDKSGLPSDRFSAERTGGSVSTLTIQRTQQEDSAVYLCASSLSSQGATRNNEQFFGPGTRLTVL.

This sequence joins TRBV6-4 and TRBJ1-1, with TRBD1 as a possible D gene (5 bases). This CDR3 contains 14 residues. Trimming stripped 6 bases from V and 2 bases from J, with 13 bases between. Per germline, CDR1 MRHNA and CDR2 SNTAGT. CDR3 protein: CASRYRDGNTEAFF. CDR3 nucleotides: TGTGCCAGCAGATACCGGGACGGTAACACTGAAGCTTTCTTT.

Turning to this clone: A junction end diverges from the germline sequence, so it may reflect a read error. V usage is TRBV7-7 and J usage is TRBJ2-5; D could derive from TRBD1 or TRBD2 (5 bases each). The V gene's germline CDR1 is SSHAT and CDR2 FNYEAQ (reference sequence). The CDR3 runs 14 residues. This chain's CDR3 is CASSSGHRRETQYF. The CDR3 DNA reads TGTGCTAGCAGCTCCGGACACAGGAGGGAGACCCAGTACTTC.

The rearrangement links TRBV7-8 to TRBJ1-6; D not resolved. The V gene lost 3 bases and the J gene lost 6 bases, with 6 bases spanning the gap. CDR3 length equals 13 residues. CDR1 is SGHVS, CDR2 FQNEAQ, per germline. Here the CDR3 reads CASSFNRNSPLHF. CDR3 nucleotide sequence: TGTGCCAGCAGCTTCAACCGTAATTCACCCCTCCACTTT.

This clone turned up a few times. This chain joins TRBV6-6 and TRBJ1-1; a possible D gene is TRBD1 (5 bases). Germline CDR1 reads MNHNY; CDR2 reads SVGAGI (reference sequence). Trimming cost V 7 bases and J 5 bases, with 11 bases left between them. The CDR3 is 12 residues long. The CDR3 protein is CASTPGGTEAFF. Here the CDR3 DNA reads TGTGCCAGCACCCCGGGGGGAACTGAAGCTTTCTTT.

The genes are TRBV20-1 and TRBJ2-1; D is unclear. From germline, CDR1 is DFQATT and CDR2 SNEGSKA (reference sequence). V was cut by 0 bases and J by 12 bases, with 9 bases left in between. This CDR3 comprises 11 residues. CDR3 nucleotide sequence: TGCAGTGCTAGAGATGGCCGAAGGCAGTTCTTC. Protein: CSARDGRRQFF.

The chain is built from TRBV5-1 and TRBJ2-5, with D maybe TRBD1 (7 bases). The CDR3 has 14 amino acids. V gave up 0 bases and J gave up 5 bases, with 11 bases separating them. Per germline, CDR1 SGHRS and CDR2 YFSETQ. CDR3 bases: TGCGCCAGCAGCTTGGCAGGGGGGTATGAGACCCAGTACTTC. Residues: CASSLAGGYETQYF.

The chain has TRBV10-3 and TRBJ1-6; D unclear. The CDR3 covers 12 residues. The V end lost 2 bases, the J end lost 8 bases, and 4 bases lay between the germline ends. The germline V gene encodes CDR1 ENHRY and CDR2 SYGVKD. Written as DNA, the CDR3 is TGTGCCATCAGTGAGACGGATTCACCCCTCCACTTT. This gives the protein CAISETDSPLHF.

The rearrangement uses TRBV6-1 and TRBJ2-1, with 8 nucleotides matching TRBD2. Germline CDR1 and CDR2: MNHNS and SASEGT. The CDR3 runs to 15 residues. Trimming cost V 6 bases and J 5 bases; bases outside gene matches: 9. CDR3 region: CASSQSGGANNEQFF. In nucleotides, the CDR3 is TGTGCCAGCAGCCAGAGCGGGGGAGCGAACAATGAGCAGTTCTTC.

The chain carries TRBV5-1 and TRBJ2-1; D ambiguous. Per germline, CDR1 SGHRS and CDR2 YFSETQ. V was pared by 1 base and J by 9 bases, with 14 bases between. The CDR3 totals 14 residues. CDR3 protein: CASSLQFYISEQFF. DNA of the CDR3: TGCGCCAGCAGCTTGCAGTTCTATATTAGTGAGCAGTTCTTC.

The chain has TRBV6-6 and TRBJ1-5, with D maybe TRBD1 (5 bases). This CDR3 is 14 amino acids long. Germline CDR1 is MNHNY and CDR2 is SVGAGI (reference sequence). Deletions cut 2 bases from V and 2 bases from J, with 7 bases between. CDR3 region: CASSYGRGNQPQHF. The DNA for the CDR3 is TGTGCCAGCAGTTACGGCAGGGGCAATCAGCCCCAGCATTTT.